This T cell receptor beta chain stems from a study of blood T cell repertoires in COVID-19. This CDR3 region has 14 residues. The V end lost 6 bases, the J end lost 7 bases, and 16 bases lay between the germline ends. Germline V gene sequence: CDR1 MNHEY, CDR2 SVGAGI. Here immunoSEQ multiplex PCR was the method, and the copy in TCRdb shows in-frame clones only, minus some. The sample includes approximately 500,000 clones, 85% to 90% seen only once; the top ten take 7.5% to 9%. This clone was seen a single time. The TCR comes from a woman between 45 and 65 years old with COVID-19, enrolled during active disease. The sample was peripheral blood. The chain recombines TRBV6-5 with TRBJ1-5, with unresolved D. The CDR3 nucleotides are TGTGCCAGCAGCGAGGTTACGGTCTTACAGCCCCAGCATTTT. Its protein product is CASSEVTVLQPQHF.